This T cell receptor beta chain originates from a study of T cells in Graves' hyperthyroidism and ophthalmopathy (dated by TCRdb to about 2019). Notes on the research overall: Peripheral blood samples were taken at initial diagnosis, before any treatment was given. Thyroid tissue and blood T-cell repertoires from over 5 Graves' hyperthyroidism patients were also compared in the study. According to the paper, TCR Vbeta CDR3 sequencing was carried out on 135 peripheral blood samples, which came from fewer than 50 ophthalmopathy, roughly 75 hyperthyroidism and approximately 17 progressor patients. Following sampling, methimazole starting at 30 mg daily was given to hyperthyroidism patients, and high-dose intravenous methylprednisolone was given to ophthalmopathy patients. To identify TCR V-J signatures that set the groups apart, the researchers used a discovery cohort of about a hundred patients, made up of 40 to 45 with Graves' ophthalmopathy and around 58 with stable Graves' hyperthyroidism. An independent validation cohort of around 19 hyperthyroidism patients and 17 patients who later progressed to ophthalmopathy tested prospective prediction of ophthalmopathy. The roughly 90 discovery patients were divided at random into training and test sets in a 7:3 ratio. Results and caveats for the whole study, not just this receptor: In cross-validation, a model built on a 13 V-J signature told ophthalmopathy apart from stable hyperthyroidism with 85% to 90% sensitivity and about 81% specificity, and in testing the same model reached 80%/75%. No statistical method was used to fix the sample size in advance, and group allocation was not hidden from the investigators. Blood samples also contained most of the expanded thyroid clonotypes (frequency above 0.001), which suggests that blood repertoires may reflect thyroid immune responses. In validation, the model predicted progression to ophthalmopathy a median of about 6 months before onset, with approximately 68% sensitivity and 72.22% specificity.

This clonotype came up a few times. Its binding antigen is unknown. No per-base quality is available; no much larger clone lies one base away. Graves' hyperthyroidism was defined as stable when no progression to ophthalmopathy occurred over 18 months of follow-up. Hyperthyroidism patients were newly diagnosed, had a disease duration of under 2 months, and were aged 18 to 65 years. The study excluded patients with uncontrolled infections, other autoimmune diseases, pregnancy or lactation. Clinical symptoms, serum thyroxine and TRAb, thyroid ultrasound, and orbital computed tomography formed the basis for the diagnoses. PBMCs were isolated from 10 ml of fresh peripheral blood by Ficoll-Paque density gradient centrifugation. Total RNA was extracted with Trizol reagent, and quality was checked on an Agilent 2100 Bioanalyzer. TCR beta CDR3 regions were amplified from RNA transcripts. A first-round RT-PCR of the TCR CDR3 used the HTBI primer set with the Qiagen OneStep RT-PCR kit. The libraries were constructed in a second round of multiplex PCR and then size-selected and purified. The libraries were sequenced on an Illumina HiSeq2000 using paired-end 100 bp reads. In the paper's pipeline: SOAPnuke was used to process the raw data, throwing out any read that contained adapters or uncalled bases, had a mean Phred below 15, or lacked an exact constant-primer or identifier match. COPE v1.2.5 was used to merge the high-quality paired reads, and each unique nucleotide sequence was defined as a clonotype. MiTCR v1.1 was used to align clonotypes to the IMGT TRBV, TRBD and TRBJ reference segments. The analysis was restricted to V-J combinations with a frequency above 0.0001, which together covered 99% to 99.2% of the repertoires. A TCS score was defined as the ratio between F50 (clonal expansion) and ExV (chaos), using BLOSUM62-based TCRdist between CDR3 peptides within each V-J. Welch's t-statistics and random forest reduced around 520 V-J features to 13, which were used in a naive Bayes classifier (R e1071). Clones were called with MiXCR by TCRdb after fastp trimmed the public reads at Q25, and only in-frame beta chains were retained. For every CDR3 protein sequence, its rows merge into one entry that carries the most common genes and DNA. V and J calls and clone size were set by TCRdb, not the authors. The sample has about 400,000 distinct CDR3 sequences on record, approximately 15% of them singletons. The ten largest account for around a third of the sample.

Per the germline V gene, SGDLS is the CDR1 and YYNGEE is the CDR2. From its cysteine to its phenylalanine, the CDR3 spans 16 amino acids. This entry keeps only the CDR3 DNA: 48 bases, framed from base 1. Trimmed from V: 1 base; trimmed from J: 3 bases; junction bases lacking a gene match: 6. This chain is built from TRBV9 and TRBJ2-3, with 9 bases aligning to TRBD2. The sample taken for sequencing was blood. The clonotype was recovered from a woman aged 25 to 39 with Graves' hyperthyroidism. Here the CDR3 is given as CASSVSAGGPTDTQYF. In nucleotides, the sequence is TGTGCCAGCAGCGTATCGGCGGGAGGGCCTACAGATACGCAGTATTTT. Beyond the CDR3, the reference TRBV9 and TRBJ2-3 genes provide the residues; the full variable domain reads: DSGVTQTPKHLITATGQRVTLRCSPRSGDLSVYWYQQSLDQGLQFLIQYYNGEERAKGNILERFSAQQFPDLHSELNLSSLELGDSALYFCASSVSAGGPTDTQYFGPGTRLTVL.